This TCR beta chain was found in a study of T cell repertoires in cytomegalovirus infection. Across the study: CMV epitopes used comprised recently identified HLA-C-restricted ones and well-studied HLA-B-restricted ones. Public TCR beta signature analysis indicated the presence of both CMV infection and matching HLA type.

The CDR3 totals 14 residues. CDR1 SEHNR and CDR2 FQNEAQ come from the germline V gene (reference sequence). The ends were cut back, 1 base at V and 4 bases at J, with 11 bases in the middle. TCRdb re-called the reads through MiXCR, storing one row per CDR3 protein. This sample has about 830,000 distinct CDR3 sequences, with roughly 33% found just once. In the case of this clonotype: The antigen remains unidentified.

Overall study results and limits: There were HLA-C-restricted CMV-specific TCR beta clonotypes dominating the ex vivo response. The study identified carriers of CMV plus the relevant HLA from cumulative public TCR beta family frequency.

The sequenced sample was cultured CD8+ T cells from PBMCs, obtained from culture after CMV antigen stimulation. The sequence derives from a human donor in good health (CMV status not recorded). Some clones in this sample may be carry-over from other donors' samples. V gene TRBV7-9 combines with J gene TRBJ2-7; D is possibly TRBD1 (6 bases). The CDR3 nucleotides are TGTGCCAGCAGCTTAGTATACCAGGGGTACGAGCAGTACTTC. Amino acids: CASSLVYQGYEQYF.